Shown below are 30 T cell receptor beta chains from a single sample sequenced in a study of blood T cell repertoires in COVID-19. Data came from immunoSEQ multiplex PCR; TCRdb stores just in-frame clones and leaves some out. The table has over 130,000 clones, approximately 88% seen once. Sequencing input: peripheral blood. The origin of the receptors is a human donor in a cohort sampled during active COVID-19.

The chain employs TRBV5-8 and TRBJ1-3, with D unclear. CDR3 length equals 15 residues. V was trimmed by 7 bases and J by 0 bases, leaving 14 bases between them. CDR1 SGHTS and CDR2 YDEGEE come from the germline V gene. CDR3 sequence (DNA): TGTGCCAGCTATGGTGGAGGGTTCTCTGGAAACACCATATATTTT. Protein product: CASYGGGFSGNTIYF.

The V gene is TRBV5-4, the J gene TRBJ2-1; no firm D call. There are 14 residues in the CDR3. The V gene's germline CDR1 is SGHNT and CDR2 YYREEE (reference sequence). V lost 0 bases, J lost 4 bases, and 8 bases lay in between. Here the CDR3 reads CASSLASDYNEQFF. The CDR3, as DNA: TGTGCCAGCAGCTTGGCGTCAGATTACAATGAGCAGTTCTTC.

The J gene is TRBJ2-2, the V gene TRBV5-1, with a weak D call TRBD2 (5 bases). This CDR3 spans 18 amino acids. In germline, CDR1 is SGHRS, CDR2 YFSETQ. V lost 2 bases and J 5 bases, leaving 22 bases between the germline ends. CDR3 sequence: CASSFRTPLRWGTGELFF. Here the CDR3 DNA reads TGCGCCAGCAGCTTTCGGACTCCCCTAAGGTGGGGTACCGGGGAGCTGTTTTTT.

The rearrangement joins TRBV6-5 to TRBJ2-7, with D hard to call. From germline, CDR1 is MNHEY and CDR2 SVGAGI. This CDR3 has 11 residues. V shed 5 bases and J shed 6 bases, with 8 bases lying between them. The CDR3 loop is CASSTRGEQYF. The DNA for the CDR3 is TGTGCCAGCAGTACACGCGGCGAGCAGTACTTC.

The chain combines TRBV6-1 with TRBJ2-3; no reliable D call. Trimming cost V 4 bases and J 4 bases, with 18 bases left between them. In germline, CDR1 is MNHNS, CDR2 SASEGT. The CDR3 loop spans 16 amino acids. The CDR3 region is CASSARGALSPDTQYF. DNA for the CDR3: TGTGCCAGCAGTGCCCGAGGCGCCCTATCCCCAGATACGCAGTATTTT.

CDR3: CASSQDDRARQFF. The CDR3 DNA follows: TGTGCCAGCAGCCAGGACGACAGGGCTCGGCAGTTCTTC. The rearrangement joins TRBV3-1 (or the pseudogene TRBV3-2) to TRBJ2-1, with TRBD1 identical over 7 bases. CDR1 is LGHDT and CDR2 is YNNKEL in the germline V gene (reference sequence). V lost 3 bases and J lost 12; bases outside the gene matches: 8. The length of the CDR3 is 13 residues.

The CDR3 spells CASSQDQGLWNEQFF. Here the CDR3 DNA reads TGCGCCAGCAGCCAAGATCAGGGACTATGGAATGAGCAGTTCTTC. J is TRBJ2-1 and V is TRBV4-3; TRBD2 matches at 7 bases. The ends lost 0 bases at V and 7 bases at J; junction bases unmatched: 6. Germline CDR1 and CDR2: LGHNA and YSLEER. This CDR3 contains 15 residues.

The chain carries TRBV18 and TRBJ1-2; 7 positions match TRBD1. J was trimmed by 4 bases and V by 4 bases; bases with no gene match: 3. Germline V gene data show CDR1 as KGHSH and CDR2 as LQKENI. The CDR3 is made up of 13 amino acids. The CDR3 is CASSRGTVYGYTF. DNA for the CDR3: TGTGCCAGCTCACGCGGGACAGTCTATGGCTACACCTTC.

V is TRBV7-2 and J is TRBJ1-2; D remains unclear. Germline V gene lookup returns CDR1 SGHTA and CDR2 FQGNSA. The V end was cut by 8 bases, the J end by 5 bases, with 9 bases between. The CDR3 covers 11 residues. The CDR3 here is CASSFLYGYTF. CDR3 bases: TGTGCCAGCTCCTTCCTTTATGGCTACACCTTC. Full variable domain (remainder filled in from reference TRBV7-2 and TRBJ1-2): GAGVSQSPSNKVTEKGKDVELRCDPISGHTALYWYRQSLGQGLEFLIYFQGNSAPDKSGLPSDRFSAERTGGSVSTLTIQRTQQEDSAVYLCASSFLYGYTFGSGTRLTVV.

The chain recombines TRBV5-1 with TRBJ1-2, with no clear D. Germline V lookup: CDR1 SGHRS, CDR2 YFSETQ. The CDR3 runs 13 residues. The V end was cut by 4 bases, the J end by 4 bases, with 11 bases between. CDR3 loop: CASSPANSYGYTF. CDR3 DNA sequence: TGCGCCAGCAGCCCAGCTAACAGCTATGGCTACACCTTC.

The chain recombines TRBV25-1 with TRBJ2-5; the match to TRBD2 covers 9 bases. The germline V gene encodes CDR1 MGHDK and CDR2 SYGVNS. V shed 5 bases, J shed 5 bases, and the junction held 9 bases outside the gene matches. The CDR3 runs to 15 residues. CDR3 nucleotide sequence: TGTGCCAGCAGTCCTGACTTAGCGGGGGAGGAGACCCAGTACTTC. Protein: CASSPDLAGEETQYF.

The rearrangement uses TRBV5-1 and TRBJ2-7, with 8 bases matching TRBD2. Trimming at V came to 0 bases and at J to 5 bases, leaving 7 bases not matched to a gene. Per germline, CDR1 SGHRS and CDR2 YFSETQ. The CDR3 extends over 15 amino acids. CDR3 coding DNA: TGCGCCAGCAGCTTGGGCGCCAGCGGGGGAAACGAGCAGTACTTC. Translating gives CASSLGASGGNEQYF.

The chain is built from TRBV6-4 and TRBJ2-3; tentative D call: TRBD1 (5 bases). The length of the CDR3 is 13 residues. Trimming took off 2 bases at V and 3 bases at J, with 6 bases between the two ends. Germline assignment: CDR1 MRHNA and CDR2 SNTAGT. The CDR3 region is CASSDRGTDTQYF. In DNA form, the CDR3 reads TGTGCCAGCAGTGACAGGGGAACAGATACGCAGTATTTT.

This clone was seen only a few times. The chain employs TRBV6-5 and TRBJ2-1; 13 bases fit TRBD2. Germline V CDR1 and CDR2: MNHEY, SVGAGI. V trimming: 6 bases; J trimming: 2 bases; junction bases outside the gene matches: 1. The length of the CDR3 is 15 residues. The CDR3 DNA reads TGTGCCAGCAGAGGGACTAGCGGGACCTACAATGAGCAGTTCTTC. Its translation is CASRGTSGTYNEQFF.

This chain connects TRBV3-1 (or the pseudogene TRBV3-2) to TRBJ2-1, with 9 nucleotides matching TRBD1. This CDR3 is built from 15 residues. Unmatched junction bases numbered 8, after V lost 3 bases and J lost 8 bases. Germline CDR1 LGHDT, CDR2 YNNKEL (reference sequence). CDR3 sequence: CASSHGTGNFDEQFF. CDR3 bases: TGTGCCAGCAGCCACGGGACAGGGAATTTCGATGAGCAGTTCTTC.

This sequence joins TRBV11-2 and TRBJ1-2; possibly TRBD1 for D (5 bases). CDR1 is SGHAT and CDR2 is FQNNGV in the germline V gene. Trimming pared 1 base from V and 8 bases from J, leaving 5 bases between. This CDR3 is built from 11 residues. CDR3 sequence (DNA): TGTGCCAGCAGCTTAGGGACAGGCTACACCTTC. Translating gives CASSLGTGYTF.

The chain carries TRBV7-9 and TRBJ1-1; D is unclear. The germline V and J ends were trimmed by 6 bases and 8 bases, with 16 bases remaining between them. Germline V gene lookup returns CDR1 SEHNR and CDR2 FQNEAQ (reference sequence). The CDR3 is made up of 13 amino acids. The chain's CDR3 is CASSSPGSREAFF. The DNA for the CDR3 is TGTGCCAGCAGTTCACCTGGGAGTCGCGAAGCTTTCTTT.

The chain combines TRBV4-1 with TRBJ1-3, with 7 bases identical to TRBD1. The CDR3 is 16 residues long. Germline assignment: CDR1 MGHRA and CDR2 YSYEKL. V gave up 4 bases and J gave up 0 bases; unmatched junction bases: 6. This CDR3 is CASSRTGTASGNTIYF. CDR3 bases: TGCGCCAGCAGCCGAACCGGGACAGCCTCTGGAAACACCATATATTTT.

V is TRBV6-2 or TRBV6-3 and J is TRBJ2-2; 12 nucleotides line up with TRBD2. Germline values: CDR1 MNHEY, CDR2 SVGEGT. The CDR3 extends over 20 amino acids. With 6 bases clipped from V and 3 bases from J, the junction kept 17 bases outside the gene matches. CDR3 nucleotide sequence: TGTGCCAGCAGCTCCTACGCGCGAGGACTAGCGGGGTTTTACACCGGGGAGCTGTTTTTT. Its protein product is CASSSYARGLAGFYTGELFF.

The rearrangement joins TRBV7-2 to TRBJ2-3, with TRBD2 identical over 7 bases. V lost 3 bases, J lost 7 bases, and 10 bases stayed unmatched. Germline CDR1 and CDR2: SGHTA and FQGNSA. The CDR3 runs 15 residues. DNA for the CDR3: TGTGCCAGCAGCTTTATGCTAGCGGCGGTCCATACGCAGTATTTT. Amino acid sequence: CASSFMLAAVHTQYF.

V and J are TRBV7-2 and TRBJ2-7, with 8 positions matching TRBD2. The CDR3 loop spans 14 amino acids. Germline loops: CDR1 SGHTA, CDR2 FQGNSA. V shed 5 bases, J shed 9 bases, and the junction held 12 bases outside the gene matches. CDR3 amino acids: CASSTGLAPLRQYF. DNA of the CDR3: TGTGCCAGCAGCACCGGACTAGCCCCTCTCCGGCAGTACTTC.

V usage is TRBV24-1 and J usage is TRBJ2-3, with D possibly TRBD1 on 5 matching bases. The CDR3 consists of 16 residues. Germline V gene sequence: CDR1 KGHDR, CDR2 SFDVKD. The ends were cut back, 4 bases at V and 2 bases at J, with 15 bases in the middle. The CDR3 nucleotides read TGTGCCACCAGTGACCGGCGACAGAGCCTCACAGATACGCAGTATTTT. Translation: CATSDRRQSLTDTQYF.

V and J are TRBV5-4 and TRBJ1-2; 9 bases agree with TRBD1. CDR1 and CDR2 from the germline V gene are SGHNT and YYREEE (reference sequence). CDR3 length equals 15 residues. The trim removed 2 bases at V and 8 bases at J, leaving 10 bases unmatched. As DNA, the CDR3 is TGTGCCAGCAGCTTCCCGGGACAGGGAGGTAGGGGCTACACCTTC. Its protein product is CASSFPGQGGRGYTF.

The rearrangement joins TRBV9 to TRBJ2-1; 7 nucleotides match TRBD1. The CDR3 runs 15 residues. Germline CDR1 is SGDLS and CDR2 is YYNGEE. The V gene end was trimmed by 3 bases and the J gene end by 3 bases; junction bases not matched to a gene: 6. CDR3: CASSGTGINYNEQFF. The CDR3 region has the DNA TGTGCCAGCAGCGGGACAGGAATAAACTACAATGAGCAGTTCTTC.

In this sample, this clone turned up once. This chain connects TRBV21-1 to TRBJ2-7; the listed D gene, TRBD2, was not tested against the DNA. TRBV21-1 is listed as a pseudogene. The CDR3 extends over 16 amino acids. This CDR3 is CASSKELEDGPYEQYF. The CDR3 DNA reads as TGTGCCAGCAGCAAAGAATTGGAGGACGGTCCCTACGAGCAGTACTTC.

CDR3 in DNA: TGTGCCAGCAGCATAAAAGCGGGGGACACCATATATTTT. Amino acid sequence: CASSIKAGDTIYF. V and J are TRBV3-1 (or the pseudogene TRBV3-2) and TRBJ1-3; a weak D match, TRBD1 (5 bases). Trimming removed 5 bases from V and 8 bases from J, with 13 bases in between. The CDR3 totals 13 residues. Germline V gene data show CDR1 as LGHDT and CDR2 as YNNKEL (reference sequence).

The chain has TRBV9 and TRBJ2-3; TRBD2 matches 7 bases. Germline V lookup: CDR1 SGDLS, CDR2 YYNGEE. The CDR3 spans 15 residues. Trimming cost V 4 bases and J 8 bases; bases outside gene matches: 13. The DNA of the CDR3 is TGTGCCAGCAGCCCAGGCGGCGGGGGAGGAGGTACGCAGTATTTT. Translated, it gives CASSPGGGGGGTQYF.

The genes are TRBV5-1 and TRBJ1-3, with TRBD1 matching 7 bases. The J segment lost 4 bases and the V segment lost 4 bases, leaving 14 bases of the junction unmatched. The CDR3 contains 17 residues. Germline lookup yields CDR1 SGHRS and CDR2 YFSETQ. This chain's CDR3 is CASSPQAGQVGGNTIYF. In nucleotides, the CDR3 is TGCGCCAGCAGCCCCCAGGCAGGACAGGTCGGGGGAAACACCATATATTTT. Full variable domain (remainder filled in from reference TRBV5-1 and TRBJ1-3): KAGVTQTPRYLIKTRGQQVTLSCSPISGHRSVSWYQQTPGQGLQFLFEYFSETQRNKGNFPGRFSGRQFSNSRSEMNVSTLELGDSALYLCASSPQAGQVGGNTIYFGEGSWLTVV.

Only a few counts were recorded for this clone. The genes are TRBV11-2 and TRBJ1-2; D is possibly TRBD1 (5 bases). The V gene lost 5 bases and the J gene lost 4 bases, with 8 bases spanning the gap. CDR1 is SGHAT and CDR2 is FQNNGV in the germline V gene. The CDR3 loop spans 12 amino acids. The CDR3 is CASSAGLYGYTF. The CDR3 region has the DNA TGTGCCAGCAGCGCGGGACTCTATGGCTACACCTTC.

This clone was recorded a few times. The V call is TRBV2, the J call TRBJ1-5, with 11 bases aligning to TRBD1. V lost 4 bases and J lost 11; bases outside the gene matches: 13. The CDR3 has 16 amino acids. Germline-derived CDR1 and CDR2 are SNHLY and FYNNEI. CDR3 residues: CASSGWTGGASSAQHF. The CDR3 DNA reads TGTGCCAGCAGTGGATGGACAGGGGGCGCCTCATCAGCCCAGCATTTT.